This T cell receptor (beta chain) was retrieved from a study of T cell responses to AZD1222 COVID-19 vaccine. For the study at large: Second-dose timings of about 4 or about 12 weeks were pooled.

Only in-frame clones appear in the TCRdb table, and some are missing; sequencing was by immunoSEQ multiplex PCR. Of more than 95,000 clones in the sample, 82% were seen once. The CDR3 sequence is 14 residues long. Germline V gene sequence: CDR1 SQVTM, CDR2 ANQGSEA. This clonotype originated in an adult in good health. Sequenced material: peripheral blood, taken on day 0 of AZD1222 vaccination. J is TRBJ2-3 and V is TRBV29-1, with TRBD1 as a possible D gene (6 bases). The CDR3 DNA follows: TGCACCACATTAGGGGGAAAAGACACAGATACGCAGTATTTT. It translates to CTTLGGKDTDTQYF.